This T cell receptor (beta chain) appears in the sequencing data of a study of beta chain features in type 1 diabetes. Study results and limitations: Among patients with Type 1 diabetes, TCRB CDR3s were moderately but significantly shorter in every one of the four CD4+ subsets. A greater similarity of naive, central memory and Treg TCRB repertoires was seen among patients than among healthy donors. VDJ junctions from type 1 diabetes patients carried fewer insertions and larger deletions. Possible PCR preference for shorter templates applied equally to patients and controls.

Only one heparinised blood draw was taken per donor, and its volume averaged about 116 mL. Germline V gives CDR1 SGHTA, CDR2 FQGNSA. J gave up 2 bases and V 6 bases, and 4 bases lay outside the gene matches. This CDR3 region has 14 residues. The whole isolated RNA underwent reverse transcription, so sequencing captured expressed TCRB transcripts. Produced via immunoSEQ multiplex PCR; TCRdb's table is partial and in-frame only. In the table there are approximately 20,000 clones, about 50% of which are singletons. About this clone: Its antigen is unknown.

The genes are TRBV7-2 and TRBJ2-5; 9 bases align to TRBD1. Sequenced material: stem cell memory CD4+ T cells from blood. The receptor was derived from a man in his late teens or twenties with type 1 diabetes. The CDR3 protein is CASSGTGRQETQYF. The CDR3 DNA reads as TGTGCCAGCAGTGGGACAGGGCGTCAAGAGACCCAGTACTTC.